These T cell receptor beta chains were read from a single sample in a study of cytomegalovirus exposure and HLA in healthy donors. Some clones are missing from TCRdb's copy, which holds only in-frame ones; the method was immunoSEQ multiplex PCR. The sample contains 110,000 to 150,000 clones, roughly 72% of which appear only once. Specimen: PBMCs. The receptor source for this set is a man aged 35-49 years in good health and CMV-seronegative. Both conserved end residues are part of each CDR3. Fields, in order: V gene, J gene, D gene, clone size, CDR3 DNA, CDR3 protein. D genes are given only for firm matches. Rows give clone size only sometimes, using once, few, many, or a class for an expanded clone.

TRBV30,TRBJ1-3,.,.,TGTGCCTGGAGTTCTACGACTGGAAACACCATATATTTT,CAWSSTTGNTIYF
TRBV6-5,TRBJ1-1,.,.,TGTGCCAGCGCCCAAGGGGGTCGAGACACTGAAGCTTTCTTT,CASAQGGRDTEAFF
TRBV7-9,TRBJ2-3,.,.,TGTGCCAGCAGCTTTGGCCCTCTGAGGCATTTT,CASSFGPLRHF
TRBV25-1,TRBJ1-1,.,.,TGTGCCAGCAGTGTGTCTACCACTGAAGCTTTCTTT,CASSVSTTEAFF
TRBV7-9,TRBJ2-1,.,.,TGTGCCAGCAGCCGTGGGGGGTATCGGGACAATGAGCAGTTCTTC,CASSRGGYRDNEQFF
TRBV4-1,TRBJ2-7,.,.,TGCGCCAGCAGGCGGGGACTTTCTACGGAGCAGTACTTC,CASRRGLSTEQYF
TRBV7-8,TRBJ2-7,.,.,TGTGCCAGCAGCTTAAACAAGGACTACGAGCAGTACTTC,CASSLNKDYEQYF
TRBV6-6,TRBJ1-5,TRBD1,.,TGTGCCAGCAGTTACTCCCACAGGGGTCAGCCCCAGAATTTT,CASSYSHRGQPQNF
TRBV5-4,TRBJ1-2,.,.,TGTGCCAGCAGCTCGGGGGAGGGTGATGGCTACACCTTC,CASSSGEGDGYTF
TRBV10-3,TRBJ2-2,TRBD1,.,TGTGCCATCAGGGCGACAGGGGGCGCGGACACCGGGGAGCTGTTTTTT,CAIRATGGADTGELFF
TRBV28,TRBJ2-7,TRBD2,.,TGTGCCAGCAGTTTATCCCTAGCGGGAGCCAACTACGAGCAGTACTTC,CASSLSLAGANYEQYF
TRBV7-2,TRBJ2-4,.,.,TGTGCCAGCAGCTTAGCCAGGGGAGAGGAAAACATTCAGTACTTC,CASSLARGEENIQYF
TRBV6-4,TRBJ1-2,.,.,TGTGCCAGCAGTGACGGGCCTAATAACTATGGCTACACCTTC,CASSDGPNNYGYTF
TRBV18,TRBJ1-4,TRBD1,few,TGTGCCAGCTCACCAGCTTGGACAGGGCGTGAAAAACTGTTTTTT,CASSPAWTGREKLFF
TRBV5-1,TRBJ1-2,.,.,TGCGCCAGCAGCGGGGGCTTCGGGCGTCGGCCGACCTTC,CASSGGFGRRPTF
TRBV5-1,TRBJ1-4,TRBD1,few,TGCGCCAGCAGCCAACGGACAGGGAGTAATGAAAAACTGTTTTTT,CASSQRTGSNEKLFF
TRBV6-5,TRBJ2-1,.,.,TGTGCCACCTCCTCCCTCAGGGGTAATGAGCAGTTCTTC,CATSSLRGNEQFF
TRBV4-1,TRBJ1-5,TRBD1,.,TGCGCCAGCAGCCAAGGACAGGGGGCGCAGAATCAGCCCCAGCATTTT,CASSQGQGAQNQPQHF
TRBV4-1,TRBJ2-7,.,.,TGCGCCAGCAGCCAAGGGGTAGCGGAGGTACACTACGAGCAGTACTTC,CASSQGVAEVHYEQYF
TRBV5-1,TRBJ1-3,TRBD1,few,TGCGCCAGCAGCCGAGACAGGGGTGGCAGAAACACCATATATTTT,CASSRDRGGRNTIYF
TRBV5-1,TRBJ2-7,.,.,TGCGCCAGTCAAAAAGAGGGGGACAACCTCTACGAGCAGTACTTC,CASQKEGDNLYEQYF
TRBV5-6,TRBJ2-5,TRBD1,once,TGTGCCAGCAGCTTGGCGACAGGGGCCGTAGAGACCCAGTACTTC,CASSLATGAVETQYF
TRBV30,TRBJ1-2,.,.,TGTGCCTGGAGTGAGGGGCAGTTGGTCTATGGCTACACCTTC,CAWSEGQLVYGYTF
TRBV11-2,TRBJ2-1,TRBD1,.,TGTGCCAGCAGCATCTACAGGGGGCCTCACAATGAGCAGTTCTTC,CASSIYRGPHNEQFF
TRBV18,TRBJ1-1,TRBD1,.,TGTGCCAGCTCACCACGGACAGGGGAATACACTGAAGCTTTCTTT,CASSPRTGEYTEAFF
TRBV20-1,TRBJ2-7,.,.,TGCAGTGGCATTGTAGGGAGCGAGCAGTACTTC,CSGIVGSEQYF
TRBV15,TRBJ1-4,.,.,TGTGCCACCAGCAGGGGGCACTATGAAAAACTGTTTTTT,CATSRGHYEKLFF
TRBV28,TRBJ2-1,.,few,TGTGCCAGCAGTAACCTCCGACAGTACAATGAGCAGTTCTTC,CASSNLRQYNEQFF
TRBV6-5,TRBJ2-5,.,.,TGTGCCAGCAGTTACTCACCGGGAGAGACCCAGTACTTC,CASSYSPGETQYF
TRBV6-5,TRBJ1-1,TRBD1,.,TGTGCCAGCAGAGACAGGGACGCCACTGAAGCTTTCTTT,CASRDRDATEAFF
TRBV2,TRBJ2-7,TRBD2,.,TGTGCCAGCATGGGGCTAGCGGGTTGGTACGAGCAGTACTTC,CASMGLAGWYEQYF
TRBV20-1,TRBJ2-7,.,few,TGCAGTGCTAGAGTTCGCTACGAGCAGTACTTC,CSARVRYEQYF
TRBV5-1,TRBJ2-7,TRBD1,.,TGCGCCAGCAGCTTGCAGGGGACAGGGACCTACGAGCAGTACTTC,CASSLQGTGTYEQYF
TRBV27,TRBJ2-3,TRBD2,.,TGTGCCAGCAGTTTCACTAGCGGGCTTGTCACAGATACGCAGTATTTT,CASSFTSGLVTDTQYF
TRBV5-1,TRBJ2-3,.,.,TGCGCCAGCGGGCTGGGGACTAGCACAGATACGCAGTATTTT,CASGLGTSTDTQYF
TRBV27,TRBJ2-7,.,.,TGTGCCAGCAGTTTTAGTAGAGCGCTGAACGAGCAGTACTTC,CASSFSRALNEQYF
TRBV4-1,TRBJ2-5,TRBD2,.,TGCGCCAGCAGTCACGGGCCCTTAGCGGGAGGAGAGACCCAGTACTTC,CASSHGPLAGGETQYF
TRBV9,TRBJ1-4,.,.,TGTGCCAGCAGCGTAGGGGCCCAACCGAATGAAAAACTGTTTTTT,CASSVGAQPNEKLFF
TRBV4-3,TRBJ1-1,.,.,TGCGCCAGCAGCCAAGGCGAGTACGCCCGTGAAGCTTTCTTT,CASSQGEYAREAFF
TRBV10-3,TRBJ1-2,TRBD1,.,TGTGCCATCAGTGAAGGTGACAGGGCACACTATGGCTACACCTTC,CAISEGDRAHYGYTF
TRBV2,TRBJ2-7,.,.,TGTGCCAGCAGTACTGGTACGAGTGGCGAGCAGTACTTC,CASSTGTSGEQYF
TRBV7-6,TRBJ2-2,.,.,TGTGCCAGCAGCCAATACGGGAACACCGGGGAGCTGTTTTTT,CASSQYGNTGELFF
TRBV9,TRBJ2-3,TRBD2,.,TGTGCCAGCAGCGTAGAGGCTAGCGGGGGGAGCACAGATACGCAGTATTTT,CASSVEASGGSTDTQYF
TRBV5-1,TRBJ1-4,TRBD1,few,TGCGCCAGCAGGAGGGACAGGGGACGGGAAAAACTGTTTTTT,CASRRDRGREKLFF
TRBV11-2,TRBJ1-3,TRBD1,.,TGTGCCAGCAGCTACGATCGGGGACAGGGAAACACCATATATTTT,CASSYDRGQGNTIYF
TRBV5-1,TRBJ2-7,TRBD1,.,TGCGCCAGCAGCTTGGGACAGGGTCGCGAGCAGTACTTC,CASSLGQGREQYF
TRBV10-2,TRBJ1-5,TRBD1,once,TGCGCCAGCAGTGAGTCCTGGGCGGACAGGGGTCAGCCCCAGCATTTT,CASSESWADRGQPQHF
TRBV7-9,TRBJ2-2,TRBD2,.,TGTGCCAGGCAAGCGGGGGGCCCCACCGGGGAGCTGTTTTTT,CARQAGGPTGELFF
TRBV7-2,TRBJ2-7,TRBD2,.,TGTGCCAGCAGCCCGCCACCCGGCGGGGGTGAGCAGTACTTC,CASSPPPGGGEQYF
TRBV6-1,TRBJ2-7,TRBD1,.,TGTGCCAGCAGGGACAGGGCAGGCTCCTACGAGCAGTACTTC,CASRDRAGSYEQYF
TRBV6-1,TRBJ2-2,.,.,TGTGCCAGCAGCCTCTCAAGGGGCACCGGGGAGCTGTTTTTT,CASSLSRGTGELFF
TRBV4-3,TRBJ2-2,TRBD2,.,TGCGCCAGCAGCCAAGCGGTTAGCGGGAGGGCCAAAACCGGGGAGCTGTTTTTT,CASSQAVSGRAKTGELFF
TRBV27,TRBJ2-3,.,few,TGTGCCAGCAGTTTTTCTGATACGCAGTATTTT,CASSFSDTQYF
TRBV4-1,TRBJ2-7,.,.,TGCGCCAGCAGCCAAGAAAGAGGGACCTACGAGCAGTACTTC,CASSQERGTYEQYF
TRBV5-4,TRBJ1-6,.,.,TGTGCCAGCAGCGGGGGGGGCCCCGCGAATTCACCCCTCCACTTT,CASSGGGPANSPLHF
TRBV6-1,TRBJ1-2,TRBD1,.,TGTGCCAGCAGTGTGGCAGGGGGCAGCTATGGCTACACCTTC,CASSVAGGSYGYTF